The clone carrying this T cell receptor beta chain was detected only a few times. Its antigen is undetermined. Amplification of TCR beta CDR3 regions used RNA as the template. The HTBI primer set drove a first-round RT-PCR of the TCR CDR3. TCRdb redid the calling of the multiplex PCR reads with MiXCR, one entry per CDR3 protein. The table includes approximately 380,000 distinct CDR3 sequences, 15% to 20% detected once. This entry belongs to a study of T cells in Graves' hyperthyroidism and ophthalmopathy. Trimming removed 2 bases from V and 1 base from J; junction bases left unmatched: 10. CDR3 size: 18 residues. Germline CDR1 reads MNHGY; CDR2 reads SVAAGI. Study outcomes and limitations: Most thyroid-expanded clonotypes above 0.001 were also found in blood. The model's output predicted ophthalmopathy at a median of roughly 6.9 months prior to onset.

The rearrangement uses TRBV6-9 and TRBJ2-5; 10 nucleotides line up with TRBD2. The sequencing input was blood. The sequence was obtained from a man between 18 and 29 years old with Graves' ophthalmopathy. The CDR3 sequence is CASSYALAGDPLQETQYF. Written as DNA, the CDR3 is TGTGCCAGCAGTTATGCGCTAGCGGGGGATCCCCTCCAAGAGACCCAGTACTTC.